This record covers a single T cell receptor beta chain. Its antigen is currently unknown. This entry comes from a study of OX40 agonist ivuxolimab in advanced cancers. Study in general: Ivuxolimab is a fully human IgG2 antibody that activates OX40 (CD134). Dosing consisted of intravenous ivuxolimab at 0.01 to 10 mg/kg every 2 weeks. Findings of the study overall: Also showing low normalized T-cell clonal expansion were some of the nonresponders.

Blood specimens came from baseline, cycle 4 day 1, and cycle 7 day 1. TCRdb's copy holds only in-frame clones and misses some; the assay was immunoSEQ multiplex PCR. The table includes 40,000 to 60,000 clones, just under 95% detected once. This clonotype was sampled from an adult with an advanced solid tumor such as melanoma, head and neck, liver or kidney cancer. This sample comprised CD4+ or CD8+ T cells sorted from blood, obtained in a trial of the OX40 agonist ivuxolimab.

CDR3 DNA sequence: TGTGCCAGCAGGCCCCTAGCGGGATCCTACAATGAGCAGTTCTTC. Translated: CASRPLAGSYNEQFF. This chain uses TRBV28 with TRBJ2-1; 9 positions match TRBD2. The V gene end was trimmed by 6 bases and the J gene end by 1 base; junction bases not matched to a gene: 4. Germline lookup yields CDR1 MDHEN and CDR2 SYDVKM. The CDR3 covers 15 residues.